A single sample is the source of the 19 T cell receptor beta chains below, sequenced in a study of T cells in Graves' hyperthyroidism and ophthalmopathy. The source material, RNA transcripts, was used to amplify TCR beta CDR3 regions. The primer set for the first-round RT-PCR of the TCR CDR3 was HTBI. MiXCR, applied by TCRdb to the multiplex PCR reads, yields one record per CDR3 protein. Here the sample spans roughly 650,000 distinct CDR3 sequences, more than 15% being singletons. Sequenced input: blood. Source of these receptors: a middle-aged woman with Graves' ophthalmopathy.

This clonotype came up a few times. The genes are TRBV20-1 and TRBJ1-1; a possible D gene is TRBD1 (6 bases). Germline loops: CDR1 DFQATT, CDR2 SNEGSKA (reference sequence). The CDR3 runs 14 residues. V was clipped by 2 bases and J by 0 bases, with 10 bases between them. The CDR3 nucleotides read TGCAGTGCTAGAAGACAGGTCATGAACACTGAAGCTTTCTTT. Encoded protein: CSARRQVMNTEAFF.

Note on this clonotype: This clone may be a read error of a much larger clone one base away. The chain has TRBV28 and TRBJ2-4; TRBD2 matches at 7 bases. CDR3 length: 13 amino acids. Looked up from germline, CDR1 is MDHEN and CDR2 is SYDVKM. The J segment lost 7 bases and the V segment lost 10 bases, leaving 10 bases of the junction unmatched. CDR3 loop: CANRGLVWNIQYF. For the CDR3, the DNA is TGTGCCAACAGAGGACTAGTCTGGAACATTCAGTACTTC.

This chain connects TRBV14 to TRBJ1-1; D gene unclear. V dropped 6 bases and J dropped 1 base, with 12 bases sitting between them. The CDR3 is 14 amino acids. Germline-derived CDR1 and CDR2 are SGHDN and FVKESK. In DNA form, the CDR3 reads TGTGCCAGCAGTCGAATACAGACGAACACTGAAGCTTTCTTT. This sequence encodes CASSRIQTNTEAFF.

The chain carries TRBV28 and TRBJ2-1, with 7 bases identical to TRBD2. CDR1 is MDHEN and CDR2 is SYDVKM in the germline V gene. The CDR3 sequence is 14 residues long. Trimming at V came to 1 base and at J to 15 bases, leaving 12 bases not matched to a gene. This chain's CDR3 is CASSLSASGGVLFF. The CDR3 bases are TGTGCCAGCAGTTTATCGGCTAGCGGAGGTGTGCTGTTCTTC.

This clonotype was detected ten times or more. The chain links TRBV20-1 to TRBJ2-1; 10 bases fit TRBD2. This CDR3 is 17 amino acids long. V dropped 4 bases and J dropped 3; count of bases not matched to a gene: 12. Germline V gene lookup returns CDR1 DFQATT and CDR2 SNEGSKA (reference sequence). The CDR3: CSAISQGWTSGYNEQFF. The DNA of the CDR3 is TGCAGTGCTATCTCGCAGGGGTGGACTAGCGGCTACAATGAGCAGTTCTTC.

There are a few counts of this clonotype. V is TRBV20-1 and J is TRBJ2-5, with unresolved D. Germline V lookup: CDR1 DFQATT, CDR2 SNEGSKA (reference sequence). Trimming left V 3 bases short and J 0 bases short, with 17 bases between. CDR3 size: 16 residues. Here the CDR3 reads CSARLTSIEYQETQYF. In DNA form, the CDR3 reads TGCAGTGCTAGGCTAACCTCAATTGAGTACCAAGAGACCCAGTACTTC.

This clonotype was seen many times. The chain employs TRBV28 and TRBJ2-5; D could derive from TRBD1 or TRBD2 (5 bases each). V dropped 2 bases and J dropped 5 bases, with 18 bases sitting between them. The germline CDR1 and CDR2 sequences are MDHEN and SYDVKM. CDR3 size: 16 residues. The CDR3 bases are TGTGCCAGCAGTTTACCTGGGACGGGGCTTGGGGAGACCCAGTACTTC. Amino acids: CASSLPGTGLGETQYF.

The chain links TRBV5-1 to TRBJ2-3; 13 bases align to TRBD2. Germline V gene lookup returns CDR1 SGHRS and CDR2 YFSETQ. The CDR3 consists of 17 residues. V shed 3 bases, J shed 2 bases, and the junction held 6 bases outside the gene matches. CDR3 sequence: CASSWTSGSTSTDTQYF. The CDR3 bases are TGCGCCAGCAGCTGGACTAGCGGGAGCACTTCCACAGATACGCAGTATTTT. The complete variable domain, with remaining parts taken from reference TRBV5-1 and TRBJ2-3, reads KAGVTQTPRYLIKTRGQQVTLSCSPISGHRSVSWYQQTPGQGLQFLFEYFSETQRNKGNFPGRFSGRQFSNSRSEMNVSTLELGDSALYLCASSWTSGSTSTDTQYFGPGTRLTVL.

Many counts were recorded for this clonotype. This chain links TRBV3-1 with TRBJ1-1; D remains unclear. The V and J ends lost 2 bases and 3 bases respectively, with 7 bases between them. Germline values: CDR1 LGHDT, CDR2 YNNKEL (reference sequence). This CDR3 has 13 residues. Written as DNA, the CDR3 is TGTGCCAGCAGCCAATTGAGGGACACTGAAGCTTTCTTT. Encoded protein: CASSQLRDTEAFF.

This clonotype was observed at least ten times. This chain links TRBV28 with TRBJ2-1; 9 bases are a match to TRBD1. The V and J ends lost 6 bases and 1 base, in that order; junction bases with no gene match: 7. CDR3 length: 16 amino acids. Germline assignment: CDR1 MDHEN and CDR2 SYDVKM. The CDR3 loop is CASSLSGTGSYNEQFF. CDR3 nucleotides: TGTGCCAGCAGCCTATCCGGGACAGGGTCCTACAATGAGCAGTTCTTC.

This clonotype showed up many times. This chain links TRBV2 with TRBJ2-7; 8 nucleotides align to TRBD1. Looked up from germline, CDR1 is SNHLY and CDR2 is FYNNEI. Trimming took 3 bases from V and 3 from J; bases not matched to a gene: 7. The CDR3 loop spans 15 amino acids. CDR3 coding DNA: TGTGCCAGCAGTGATGGGGGAACAGGGGGCTACGAGCAGTACTTC. It yields the protein CASSDGGTGGYEQYF.

This clonotype was counted ten times or more. V gene TRBV6-1 combines with J gene TRBJ1-2; TRBD1 matches 7 bases. Germline CDR1 MNHNS, CDR2 SASEGT. This CDR3 spans 15 amino acids. J gave up 4 bases and V 9 bases, and 14 bases lay outside the gene matches. The chain's CDR3 is CASRGQNIGIYGYTF. Here the CDR3 DNA reads TGTGCCAGTAGGGGACAGAACATTGGAATCTATGGCTACACCTTC.

The chain combines TRBV18 with TRBJ2-7, with D maybe TRBD1 (6 bases). The CDR3 is 14 amino acids. V lost 8 bases and J lost 7, with 21 bases in between. Germline loops: CDR1 KGHSH, CDR2 LQKENI. CDR3 region: CASAPLRTDREQYF. CDR3 bases: TGTGCCAGCGCGCCCCTAAGAACCGACAGGGAGCAGTACTTC.

This clonotype has only a few counts. The chain is built from TRBV6-2 or TRBV6-3 and TRBJ2-3; D is uncertain. The CDR3 loop spans 13 amino acids. V was cut by 5 bases and J by 2 bases, with 8 bases left in between. The germline V gene has CDR1 MNHEY and CDR2 SVGEGT. In DNA form, the CDR3 reads TGTGCCAGCAGTGCTAGTATCACAGATACGCAGTATTTT. This encodes CASSASITDTQYF.

A few counts support this clonotype. An end of the junction differs from the germline gene, which may be a read error. This rearrangement joins TRBV6-9 to TRBJ1-1; D might be TRBD1 (5 bases). Germline CDR1 MNHGY, CDR2 SVAAGI. The CDR3 has 15 amino acids. The CDR3 region has the DNA TGTACCAGCAGTTACGCGTATTCAGGGCATACTGAAGCTTTCTTT. This gives the protein CTSSYAYSGHTEAFF.

This clonotype appeared a few times. The chain employs TRBV9 and TRBJ2-2, with D maybe TRBD1 (6 bases). The CDR3 extends over 15 amino acids. From germline, CDR1 is SGDLS and CDR2 YYNGEE. V lost 2 bases, J lost 3 bases, and 11 bases lay in between. DNA of the CDR3: TGTGCCAGCAGCGTCAGGGGTTCGGACACCGGGGAGCTGTTTTTT. It encodes CASSVRGSDTGELFF.

This clonotype was seen only a few times. The chain is built from TRBV7-2 and TRBJ1-1; TRBD1 is a possible D gene (6 bases). CDR3 length: 15 amino acids. V dropped 6 bases and J dropped 7 bases, with 21 bases sitting between them. Germline V gene sequence: CDR1 SGHTA, CDR2 FQGNSA. CDR3 nucleotide sequence: TGTGCCAGCAGAGCCAGGAATAACAGGGACCTTGAAGCTTTCTTT. Amino acids: CASRARNNRDLEAFF.

This clonotype was seen a few times. The rearrangement joins TRBV20-1 to TRBJ2-2; maybe TRBD2 (5 bases). Germline V gene data show CDR1 as DFQATT and CDR2 as SNEGSKA (reference sequence). Between the trimmed V and J ends, which lost 3 bases and 3 bases, there was a span of 8 bases. The CDR3 sequence is 13 residues long. The CDR3 nucleotides are TGCAGTGCTAGCTGGGGAGACACCGGGGAGCTGTTTTTT. This codes for CSASWGDTGELFF.

This clonotype was seen only a few times. V gene TRBV3-1 combines with J gene TRBJ1-3, with a tentative D call TRBD1 (5 bases). The CDR3 runs 16 residues. V lost 4 bases and J lost 0, with 13 bases in between. Germline loops: CDR1 LGHDT, CDR2 YNNKEL (reference sequence). CDR3 loop: CASSLLRASSGNTIYF. The CDR3 DNA reads as TGTGCCAGCAGCCTCCTCAGGGCCAGCTCTGGAAACACCATATATTTT.